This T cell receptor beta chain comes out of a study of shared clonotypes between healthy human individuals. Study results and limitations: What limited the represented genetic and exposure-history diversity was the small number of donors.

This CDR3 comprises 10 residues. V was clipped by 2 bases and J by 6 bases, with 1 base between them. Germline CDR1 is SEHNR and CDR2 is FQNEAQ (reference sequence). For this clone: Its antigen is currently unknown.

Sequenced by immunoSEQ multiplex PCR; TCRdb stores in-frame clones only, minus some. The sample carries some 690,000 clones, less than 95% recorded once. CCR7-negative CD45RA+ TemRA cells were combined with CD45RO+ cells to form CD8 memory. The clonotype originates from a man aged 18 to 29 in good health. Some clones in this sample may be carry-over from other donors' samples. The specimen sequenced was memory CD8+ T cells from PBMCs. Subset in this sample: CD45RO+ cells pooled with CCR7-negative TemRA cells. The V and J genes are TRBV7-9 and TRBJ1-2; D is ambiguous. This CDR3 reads CASSLHGYTF. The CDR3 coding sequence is TGTGCCAGCAGCTTACATGGCTACACCTTC.